The entry below describes one T cell receptor (beta chain). This sample was taken from a study of T cell responses to AZD1222 COVID-19 vaccine. Profiling relied on immunoSEQ multiplex PCR, and the TCRdb table lists in-frame clones only, not all of them. The sample lists around 130,000 clones; approximately 94% were seen once. After removal of 3 bases from V and 3 bases from J, the junction contained 8 bases not matched to a gene. This CDR3 has 16 residues. Germline assignment: CDR1 SNHLY and CDR2 FYNNEI. The rearrangement links TRBV2 to TRBJ1-5; 7 nucleotides line up with TRBD1. The specimen was peripheral blood, collected on day 0 of AZD1222 vaccination. The receptor's source is an adult in good health. The CDR3 loop is CASSDRLGTVNQPQHF. The CDR3 bases are TGTGCCAGCAGTGATCGGCTTGGGACAGTCAATCAGCCCCAGCATTTT.